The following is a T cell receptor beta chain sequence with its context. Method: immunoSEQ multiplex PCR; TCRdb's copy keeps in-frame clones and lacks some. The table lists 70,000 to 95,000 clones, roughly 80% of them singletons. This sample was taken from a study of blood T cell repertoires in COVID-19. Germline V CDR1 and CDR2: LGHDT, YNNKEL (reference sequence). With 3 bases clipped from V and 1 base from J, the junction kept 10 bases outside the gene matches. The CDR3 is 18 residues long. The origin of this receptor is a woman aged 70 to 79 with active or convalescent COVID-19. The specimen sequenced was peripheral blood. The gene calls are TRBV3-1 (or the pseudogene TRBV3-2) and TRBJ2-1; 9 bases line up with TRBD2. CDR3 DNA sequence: TGTGCCAGCAGCCAGCCGTCGGGCGGGGGGGCATCCTACAATGAGCAGTTCTTC. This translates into CASSQPSGGGASYNEQFF.